The 9 T cell receptor beta chains presented below share a single source sample, sequenced in a study of technical replicates of blood from four donors (dated by TCRdb to between 2016 and 2019). The protocol used for the library was the immunoSEQ multiplex PCR assay. What TCRdb holds here is the immuneACCESS table cut down to in-frame rearrangements. Part of the clones is not present; checked against another copy, under half of the missing clones reflect an unresolved V gene, and the others are unexplained. The sample table shows 55,000 to 65,000 clones, and about 86% are seen once. The biggest ten clones account for around 5.1% of the sample. The sequenced sample was PBMCs. The origin of the receptors is a human donor in good health. Some clones in this sample may be carry-over from other donors' samples.

The genes are TRBV7-6 and TRBJ2-1; possibly TRBD1 for D (6 bases). This CDR3 is built from 17 residues. In germline, CDR1 is SGHVS, CDR2 FNYEAQ. Trimming removed 5 bases from V and 4 bases from J, with 21 bases in between. CDR3 sequence: CASSPAPQGMLYNEQFF. For the CDR3, the DNA is TGTGCCAGCAGCCCAGCCCCTCAGGGGATGCTTTACAATGAGCAGTTCTTC. The whole variable domain, filled in from reference TRBV7-6 and TRBJ2-1, reads GAGVSQSPRYKVTKRGQDVALRCDPISGHVSLYWYRQALGQGPEFLTYFNYEAQQDKSGLPNDRFSAERPEGSISTLTIQRTEQRDSAMYRCASSPAPQGMLYNEQFFGPGTRLTVL.

The rearrangement links TRBV4-1 to TRBJ1-3; the match to TRBD1 covers 9 bases. With 4 bases clipped from V and 5 bases from J, the junction kept 12 bases outside the gene matches. The CDR3 is 17 residues long. CDR1 and CDR2 from the germline V gene are MGHRA and YSYEKL. The CDR3 here is CASSPVGFGTGRNTIYF. In nucleotides, the CDR3 is TGCGCCAGCAGCCCCGTCGGGTTTGGGACAGGGAGAAACACCATATATTTT.

The chain carries TRBV4-1 and TRBJ2-5; the match to TRBD1 covers 9 bases. V was clipped by 6 bases and J by 2 bases; unmatched bases: 7. Germline CDR1 and CDR2: MGHRA and YSYEKL. This CDR3 region has 15 residues. CDR3 sequence (DNA): TGCGCCAGCAGACCCGGACAGGGGACACAAGAGACCCAGTACTTC. Translation gives CASRPGQGTQETQYF.

The V call is TRBV4-1, the J call TRBJ2-3; a possible D gene is TRBD2 (6 bases). The CDR3 is made up of 16 amino acids. The germline gives CDR1 MGHRA, CDR2 YSYEKL. V was cut by 2 bases and J by 2 bases, with 14 bases left in between. The DNA for the CDR3 is TGCGCCAGCAGCCAACCTTCACTAGCCAACACAGATACGCAGTATTTT. Amino acids: CASSQPSLANTDTQYF.

Only a few counts were recorded for this clone. In DNA form, the CDR3 reads TGTGCCAGCAGCTTAGGGTCGGGAGGGCCGGGCGAGCAGTACTTC. The encoded protein is CASSLGSGGPGEQYF. The V and J genes are TRBV7-9 and TRBJ2-7, with TRBD2 identical over 8 bases. CDR3 length: 15 residues. Trimming took 1 base from V and 6 from J; bases not matched to a gene: 8. From germline, CDR1 is SEHNR and CDR2 FQNEAQ (reference sequence).

The chain recombines TRBV7-9 with TRBJ1-1; maybe TRBD1 (6 bases). V was pared by 5 bases and J by 4 bases, with 20 bases between. The CDR3 covers 16 residues. Germline V gene sequence: CDR1 SEHNR, CDR2 FQNEAQ (reference sequence). Written as DNA, the CDR3 is TGTGCCAGCAGCAGGGACGGGGGGCAGGGGCGCACTGAAGCTTTCTTT. Its translation is CASSRDGGQGRTEAFF. Drawing the rest from reference TRBV7-9 and TRBJ1-1, the complete variable domain is DTGVSQNPRHKITKRGQNVTFRCDPISEHNRLYWYRQTLGQGPEFLTYFQNEAQLEKSRLLSDRFSAERPKGSFSTLEIQRTEQGDSAMYLCASSRDGGQGRTEAFFGQGTRLTVV.

The chain is built from TRBV4-1 and TRBJ2-1; D remains ambiguous. CDR1 MGHRA and CDR2 YSYEKL come from the germline V gene. CDR3 length: 13 residues. V lost 0 bases, J lost 10 bases, and 10 bases lay in between. The CDR3 nucleotides are TGCGCCAGCAGCCAAGAAACCTTCGGGGAGCAGTTCTTC. Translated, it gives CASSQETFGEQFF.

In this sample, this clone turned up once. The chain uses TRBV6-4 and TRBJ2-7; 7 nucleotides agree with TRBD1. Germline V lookup: CDR1 MRHNA, CDR2 SNTAGT. V dropped 6 bases and J dropped 1; count of bases not matched to a gene: 6. The CDR3 runs to 14 residues. CDR3 coding DNA: TGTGCCAGCAGCCTGGACAGGAATTCCTACGAGCAGTACTTC. Its protein is CASSLDRNSYEQYF.

This clone was counted once. V is TRBV18 and J is TRBJ2-2; D is possibly TRBD2 (5 bases). In germline, CDR1 is KGHSH, CDR2 LQKENI. Trimming left V 2 bases short and J 1 base short, with 11 bases between. The length of the CDR3 is 16 residues. The CDR3 here is CASSPDGRLNTGELFF. DNA for the CDR3: TGTGCCAGCTCACCAGATGGGAGACTGAACACCGGGGAGCTGTTTTTT.